The 14 T cell receptor beta chains below all came from one sample that was sequenced in a study of Tregs in tolerant kidney transplant recipients. The protocol was immunoSEQ multiplex PCR, while the TCRdb copy is restricted to in-frame clones and leaves out a portion. Of tens of thousands of clones in the sample, less than 98% are singletons; the top ten hold 0.34%. Sequenced material: Tregs from blood, taken before the transplant. The source of these receptors is a human donor who received a combined kidney and bone marrow transplant.

The V call is TRBV5-1, the J call TRBJ2-3; a weak D match, TRBD1 (5 bases). The V gene's germline CDR1 is SGHRS and CDR2 YFSETQ. Trimming removed 5 bases at V and 2 bases at J, with 9 bases between. The CDR3 loop spans 13 amino acids. Here the CDR3 reads CASRGQSTDTQYF. The DNA for the CDR3 is TGCGCCAGCAGGGGGCAGTCCACAGATACGCAGTATTTT. Full variable domain (missing parts from reference TRBV5-1 and TRBJ2-3): KAGVTQTPRYLIKTRGQQVTLSCSPISGHRSVSWYQQTPGQGLQFLFEYFSETQRNKGNFPGRFSGRQFSNSRSEMNVSTLELGDSALYLCASRGQSTDTQYFGPGTRLTVL.

The rearrangement links TRBV5-1 to TRBJ2-7; 8 nucleotides line up with TRBD1. Germline loops: CDR1 SGHRS, CDR2 YFSETQ. Trimming removed 0 bases from V and 2 bases from J; junction bases left unmatched: 7. This CDR3 region has 16 residues. CDR3: CASSLAPGQGPYEQYF. In nucleotides, the CDR3 is TGCGCCAGCAGCTTGGCCCCCGGACAGGGTCCCTACGAGCAGTACTTC.

CDR3 loop: CASSLRASGRMSTGELFF. The CDR3 DNA sequence: TGTGCCAGCAGCTTACGGGCTAGCGGGAGAATGAGCACCGGGGAGCTGTTTTTT. The chain has TRBV7-2 and TRBJ2-2; 10 bases align to TRBD2. From germline, CDR1 is SGHTA and CDR2 FQGNSA. The V and J ends lost 2 bases and 4 bases, in that order; junction bases with no gene match: 10. CDR3 size: 18 residues.

DNA for the CDR3: TGCGCCAGCAGCTTGCGCATTGCGGGGAGCACAGATACGCAGTATTTT. It encodes CASSLRIAGSTDTQYF. This chain connects TRBV5-1 to TRBJ2-3; D might be TRBD2 (6 bases). This CDR3 has 16 residues. Between the trimmed V and J ends, which lost 1 base and 0 bases, there was a span of 12 bases. Germline CDR1 SGHRS, CDR2 YFSETQ.

The V and J genes are TRBV10-3 and TRBJ2-7, with TRBD1 matching over 8 bases. Germline V gives CDR1 ENHRY, CDR2 SYGVKD. This CDR3 contains 16 residues. The V segment lost 10 bases and the J segment 0 bases; nucleotides outside the gene matches: 14. CDR3 sequence (DNA): TGTGCCACCAGGACAGGGAGTTTCAAAAGCTCCTACGAGCAGTACTTC. This translates into CATRTGSFKSSYEQYF.

This rearrangement joins TRBV20-1 to TRBJ2-3; D unclear. Germline V gene lookup returns CDR1 DFQATT and CDR2 SNEGSKA (reference sequence). The CDR3 sequence is 11 residues long. V was trimmed by 3 bases and J by 7 bases, leaving 8 bases between them. CDR3 residues: CSASDFYTQYF. The CDR3, as DNA: TGCAGTGCTAGTGACTTTTATACGCAGTATTTT.

The chain employs TRBV6-1 and TRBJ1-6; unclear D gene. The CDR3 consists of 15 residues. Germline V lookup: CDR1 MNHNS, CDR2 SASEGT. V gave up 0 bases and J gave up 7 bases, with 10 bases separating them. In nucleotides, the CDR3 is TGTGCCAGCAGTGAAGCGACGGGATTGAATTCACCCCTCCACTTT. This sequence encodes CASSEATGLNSPLHF.

V and J are TRBV6-6 and TRBJ2-1; tentative D call: TRBD2 (6 bases). Germline V gene lookup returns CDR1 MNHNY and CDR2 SVGAGI (reference sequence). V was trimmed by 10 bases and J by 4 bases, leaving 20 bases between them. This CDR3 contains 15 residues. The CDR3 sequence is CATLTRAGPYNEQFF. The CDR3 DNA reads TGTGCCACCCTAACCAGGGCGGGACCATACAATGAGCAGTTCTTC.

The rearrangement links TRBV4-3 to TRBJ1-2; D gene unclear. Germline V gene lookup returns CDR1 LGHNA and CDR2 YSLEER. The CDR3 has 16 amino acids. The germline V and J ends were trimmed by 0 bases and 0 bases, with 11 bases remaining between them. CDR3 nucleotide sequence: TGCGCCAGCAGCCAAGATTGGGCGACAACTAACTATGGCTACACCTTC. Translated, it gives CASSQDWATTNYGYTF.

J is TRBJ2-7 and V is TRBV7-2, with D perhaps matching TRBD2 (5 bases). Trimming took off 0 bases at V and 6 bases at J, with 24 bases between the two ends. This CDR3 contains 18 residues. From germline, CDR1 is SGHTA and CDR2 FQGNSA. The DNA of the CDR3 is TGTGCCAGCAGCTTAGCGACCGGGGTATTCCAAATAGCGTCCGAGCAGTACTTC. As protein: CASSLATGVFQIASEQYF. The full variable domain, in which reference TRBV7-2 and TRBJ2-7 provide the parts outside the CDR3, is GAGVSQSPSNKVTEKGKDVELRCDPISGHTALYWYRQSLGQGLEFLIYFQGNSAPDKSGLPSDRFSAERTGGSVSTLTIQRTQQEDSAVYLCASSLATGVFQIASEQYFGPGTRLTVT.

The chain couples TRBV6-5 to TRBJ2-3, with 7 bases that match TRBD2. The germline CDR1 and CDR2 sequences are MNHEY and SVGAGI. The CDR3 covers 15 residues. V lost 5 bases and J lost 6; bases outside the gene matches: 11. In nucleotides, the CDR3 is TGTGCCAGCAGTCCGAGGACTGGGAGGGTTGATACGCAGTATTTT. It yields the protein CASSPRTGRVDTQYF.

This sequence joins TRBV10-3 and TRBJ2-3; TRBD1 aligns across 7 bases. CDR1 is ENHRY, CDR2 SYGVKD, per germline. V was clipped by 4 bases and J by 4 bases; unmatched bases: 8. The CDR3 extends over 15 amino acids. In DNA form, the CDR3 reads TGTGCCATCAGTGTTAAGGGGGCGCATTCAGATACGCAGTATTTT. Translating gives CAISVKGAHSDTQYF.

The rearrangement uses TRBV10-3 and TRBJ2-7; TRBD2 might be the D (6 bases). Trimming shortened V by 3 bases and J by 4 bases, and 19 bases separated the two germline ends. The CDR3 runs 16 residues. Per the germline V gene, CDR1 is ENHRY and CDR2 is SYGVKD. Here the CDR3 reads CAISDTGFGSRYEQYF. The CDR3 nucleotides are TGTGCCATCAGTGACACGGGATTCGGGAGTAGGTACGAGCAGTACTTC.

The chain employs TRBV5-1 and TRBJ2-3, with TRBD1 matching 11 bases. V gave up 4 bases and J gave up 2 bases; unmatched junction bases: 18. Looked up from germline, CDR1 is SGHRS and CDR2 is YFSETQ. This CDR3 has 20 amino acids. This CDR3 is CASSTGRTGGWREDTDTQYF. As DNA, the CDR3 is TGCGCCAGCAGCACCGGGAGGACAGGGGGCTGGCGGGAGGACACAGATACGCAGTATTTT.